These 21 T cell receptor beta chains originate from one sample sequenced in a study of Graves' ophthalmopathy and Graves' hyperthyroidism (dated by TCRdb to between 2017 and 2018). Reads for this sample came from an Illumina HiSeq 2000. TCR beta CDR3 regions were amplified from RNA transcripts for repertoire sequencing. HTBI primers and the Qiagen OneStep RT-PCR kit were used in a first-round RT-PCR, which was followed by a second-round multiplex PCR, size selection and purification. TCRdb redid the processing of the public reads, applying fastp at Q25 and MiXCR, and retained in-frame beta chains. Identical CDR3 proteins give one entry, which carries the most common genes and DNA. For this sample the table gives roughly 1.1 million distinct CDR3 sequences, of which 35% to 40% were detected only once. The top ten constitute 11% of the sample. The sample consisted of peripheral blood or thyroid tissue (not recorded which). Receptor source: an adult man with Graves' hyperthyroidism.

CDR3 bases: TGTGCCAGCGGAGGAGGTGTCGGGGAGCTGTTTTTT. Amino acid sequence: CASGGGVGELFF. The gene calls are TRBV2 and TRBJ2-2; tentative D call: TRBD2 (5 bases). Trimming left V 8 bases short and J 7 bases short, with 11 bases between. CDR3 length: 12 amino acids. Germline loops: CDR1 SNHLY, CDR2 FYNNEI.

CDR3 in DNA: TGTGCCAGACCTGGACAGGGGTTAAGTGAAAAACTGTTTTTT. It encodes CARPGQGLSEKLFF. J is TRBJ1-4 and V is TRBV2; TRBD1 aligns across 9 bases. CDR1 is SNHLY and CDR2 is FYNNEI in the germline V gene. The V gene end was trimmed by 9 bases and the J gene end by 7 bases; junction bases not matched to a gene: 9. The CDR3 is 14 amino acids.

This clonotype came up a few times. The J gene is TRBJ2-2, the V gene TRBV9; the match to TRBD2 covers 9 bases. The J segment lost 6 bases and the V segment lost 2 bases, leaving 14 bases of the junction unmatched. Germline CDR1 and CDR2: SGDLS and YYNGEE. There are 18 residues in the CDR3. CDR3 sequence: CASSVQAQTSGNAGELFF. The CDR3 nucleotides are TGTGCCAGCAGCGTCCAAGCACAGACTAGCGGAAACGCCGGGGAGCTGTTTTTT.

The CDR3: CSLGQSEKLFF. For the CDR3, the DNA is TGCAGCTTGGGACAGTCAGAAAAACTGTTTTTT. The rearrangement joins TRBV29-1 to TRBJ1-4; 7 bases match TRBD1. Germline V gene lookup returns CDR1 SQVTM and CDR2 ANQGSEA. The V and J ends lost 8 bases and 8 bases, in that order; junction bases with no gene match: 5. CDR3 length: 11 residues. The full variable domain, in which reference TRBV29-1 and TRBJ1-4 provide the parts outside the CDR3, is SAVISQKPSRDICQRGTSLTIQCQVDSQVTMMFWYRQQPGQSLTLIATANQGSEATYESGFVIDKFPISRPNLTFSTLTVSNMSPEDSSIYLCSLGQSEKLFFGSGTQLSVL.

The V and J genes are TRBV29-1 and TRBJ2-7, with 16 bases aligning to TRBD2. The CDR3 has 15 residues. The V gene end was trimmed by 4 bases and the J gene end by 6 bases; junction bases not matched to a gene: 6. Germline CDR1 and CDR2: SQVTM and ANQGSEA. This CDR3 reads CSVAGTSGRAGEQYF. The CDR3 DNA is TGCAGCGTTGCAGGGACTAGCGGGAGGGCCGGCGAGCAGTACTTC.

There are many counts of this clonotype. The gene calls are TRBV7-2 and TRBJ2-7; 10 bases line up with TRBD2. V was clipped by 4 bases and J by 3 bases; unmatched bases: 6. Germline V gives CDR1 SGHTA, CDR2 FQGNSA. This CDR3 contains 15 residues. The CDR3 region is CASSSLAGGIYEQYF. In DNA, the CDR3 is TGTGCCAGCAGCTCCTTAGCGGGAGGAATCTACGAGCAGTACTTC.

The chain couples TRBV6-6 to TRBJ2-2, with 8 positions matching TRBD1. CDR1 and CDR2 (germline): MNHNY, SVGAGI (reference sequence). V was clipped by 0 bases and J by 0 bases; unmatched bases: 3. This CDR3 comprises 17 residues. CDR3 DNA sequence: TGTGCCAGCAGTTACTCATCGGGACAGGCGAACACCGGGGAGCTGTTTTTT. Protein product: CASSYSSGQANTGELFF.

In this sample, this clonotype turned up many times. The V call is TRBV7-9, the J call TRBJ1-2; tentative D call: TRBD1 (5 bases). Trimming removed 5 bases from V and 6 bases from J, with 13 bases in between. CDR1 and CDR2 from the germline V gene are SEHNR and FQNEAQ (reference sequence). CDR3 length: 13 residues. CDR3 amino acids: CASSQVQGNGYTF. The CDR3 nucleotides are TGTGCCAGCAGCCAGGTGCAGGGTAATGGCTACACCTTC.

This clonotype was counted at least ten times. The chain joins TRBV5-6 to TRBJ2-6; unclear D gene. CDR1 SGHDT and CDR2 YYEEEE come from the germline V gene. The V end lost 4 bases, the J end lost 0 bases, and 11 bases lay between the germline ends. The CDR3 consists of 16 residues. The DNA of the CDR3 is TGTGCCAGCAGCAGGAATTCAAACTCTGGGGCCAACGTCCTGACTTTC. This gives the protein CASSRNSNSGANVLTF.

This clonotype was seen at least ten times. CDR3 loop: CASSIGAAGEQYF. CDR3 DNA: TGTGCCAGCAGCATCGGGGCCGCGGGAGAGCAGTACTTC. V usage is TRBV7-2 and J usage is TRBJ2-7; D is perhaps TRBD2 (6 bases). This CDR3 is built from 13 residues. Germline CDR1 is SGHTA and CDR2 is FQGNSA. V was pared by 5 bases and J by 7 bases, with 15 bases between.

This clonotype was picked up a small number of times. CDR3 DNA sequence: TGTGCCAGCAGCTTGGGGGCTGAGTCAAATCAGCCCCAGCATTTT. This codes for CASSLGAESNQPQHF. This chain connects TRBV7-2 to TRBJ1-5, with D possibly TRBD1 on 6 matching bases. V was shortened by 3 bases and J by 4 bases, with 13 bases between the two germline ends. Germline CDR1 SGHTA, CDR2 FQGNSA. The CDR3 has 15 residues.

This clonotype appeared many times. V is TRBV7-2 and J is TRBJ1-4; D gene ambiguous. Germline loops: CDR1 SGHTA, CDR2 FQGNSA. The CDR3 sequence is 13 residues long. V was pared by 4 bases and J by 1 base, with 4 bases between. The CDR3 nucleotides are TGTGCCAGCAGCTGGAAAACTAATGAAAAACTGTTTTTT. Translation gives CASSWKTNEKLFF.

This rearrangement joins TRBV10-2 to TRBJ2-7, with TRBD2 identical over 14 bases. J was trimmed by 2 bases and V by 4 bases; bases with no gene match: 10. The CDR3 is 18 amino acids. Germline CDR1 is WSHSY and CDR2 is SAAADI. The CDR3 nucleotides are TGCGCCAGCAGTGCCGGACTAGCGGGAGGTATAGCCCCCTACGAGCAGTACTTC. Translation gives CASSAGLAGGIAPYEQYF.

This chain joins TRBV15 and TRBJ2-3, with TRBD2 matching 13 bases. The CDR3 length is 16 residues. The V gene end was trimmed by 5 bases and the J gene end by 5 bases; junction bases not matched to a gene: 7. From germline, CDR1 is LNHNV and CDR2 YYDKDF (reference sequence). The CDR3 is CATSEGLAGPEDTQYF. DNA of the CDR3: TGTGCCACCAGCGAGGGACTAGCGGGGCCCGAAGATACGCAGTATTTT.

DNA of the CDR3: TGTGCCACCAGCAGAGAGGTACAGGGGACTGAAGCTTTCTTT. Residues: CATSREVQGTEAFF. V gene TRBV15 combines with J gene TRBJ1-1, with 7 bases matching TRBD1. CDR3 length: 14 residues. The V gene's germline CDR1 is LNHNV and CDR2 YYDKDF (reference sequence). V was pared by 0 bases and J by 5 bases, with 3 bases of the junction left unmatched.

This clonotype occurred many times. CDR3 protein: CASSFGGGRKYEQYF. The CDR3 bases are TGTGCCAGCAGCTTCGGGGGCGGGAGGAAATACGAGCAGTACTTC. The chain is built from TRBV7-2 and TRBJ2-7; 8 nucleotides line up with TRBD2. Germline V lookup: CDR1 SGHTA, CDR2 FQGNSA. V shed 3 bases and J 4 bases; nucleotides not matched to a gene: 8. This CDR3 spans 15 amino acids.

This clonotype was observed many times. The chain couples TRBV29-1 to TRBJ2-7, with TRBD2 matching 13 bases. Trimming took 4 bases from V and 0 from J; bases not matched to a gene: 0. This CDR3 is built from 14 residues. CDR1 is SQVTM, CDR2 ANQGSEA, per germline. The CDR3 region is CSVGTSGSSYEQYF. CDR3 bases: TGCAGCGTTGGGACTAGCGGGAGCTCCTACGAGCAGTACTTC.

This clonotype was detected many times. The V and J genes are TRBV19 and TRBJ2-7; TRBD1 agrees at 8 bases. The trim removed 9 bases at V and 2 bases at J, leaving 6 bases unmatched. Germline loops: CDR1 LNHDA, CDR2 SQIVND (reference sequence). This CDR3 comprises 13 residues. CDR3 in DNA: TGTGCCAGCAGTGGGACAGGAACCTACGAGCAGTACTTC. It codes for CASSGTGTYEQYF.

The rearrangement uses TRBV2 and TRBJ2-5; D is possibly TRBD1 (6 bases). V shed 9 bases and J shed 5 bases, with 16 bases lying between them. This CDR3 contains 13 residues. Looked up from germline, CDR1 is SNHLY and CDR2 is FYNNEI. As DNA, the CDR3 is TGTGCCAGTCTCCGGGACATAGGGGAGACCCAGTACTTC. It codes for CASLRDIGETQYF.

V gene TRBV5-1 combines with J gene TRBJ1-2; no clear D gene. Trimming took 4 bases from V and 6 from J, leaving 10 bases between them. Germline CDR1 SGHRS, CDR2 YFSETQ. The CDR3 sequence is 12 residues long. This CDR3 reads CASSPQAHGYTF. The CDR3 DNA sequence: TGCGCCAGCAGCCCGCAGGCCCATGGCTACACCTTC.

V gene TRBV5-1 combines with J gene TRBJ2-2; tentative D call: TRBD1 (5 bases). The V gene lost 2 bases and the J gene lost 0 bases, with 8 bases spanning the gap. Germline V gene sequence: CDR1 SGHRS, CDR2 YFSETQ. This CDR3 contains 15 residues. Here the CDR3 reads CASSLLQANTGELFF. For the CDR3, the DNA is TGCGCCAGCAGCTTATTACAGGCGAACACCGGGGAGCTGTTTTTT.